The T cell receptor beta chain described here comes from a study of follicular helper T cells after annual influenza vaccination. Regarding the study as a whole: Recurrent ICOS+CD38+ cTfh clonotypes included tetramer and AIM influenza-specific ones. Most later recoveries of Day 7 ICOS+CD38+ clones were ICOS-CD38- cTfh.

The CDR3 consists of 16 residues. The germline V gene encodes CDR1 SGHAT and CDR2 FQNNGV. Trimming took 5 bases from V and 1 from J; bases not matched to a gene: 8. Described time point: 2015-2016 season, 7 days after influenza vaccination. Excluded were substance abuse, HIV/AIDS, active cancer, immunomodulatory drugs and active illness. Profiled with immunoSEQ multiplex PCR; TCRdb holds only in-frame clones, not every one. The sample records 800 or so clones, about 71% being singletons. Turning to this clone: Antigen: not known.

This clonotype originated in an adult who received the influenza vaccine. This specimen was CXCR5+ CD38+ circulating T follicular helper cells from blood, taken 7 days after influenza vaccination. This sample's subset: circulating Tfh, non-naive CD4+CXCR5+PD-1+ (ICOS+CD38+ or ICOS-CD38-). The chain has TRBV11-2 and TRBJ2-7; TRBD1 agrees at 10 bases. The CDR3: CASSIGQGGRSYEQYF. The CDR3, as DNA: TGTGCCAGCAGCATAGGACAGGGGGGCCGGTCCTACGAGCAGTACTTC.